The rows below give T cell receptor beta chains drawn from one sample of a study of blood T cells in healthy people across ages. TCRdb re-analysed the 5' RACE reads in MiXCR, keeping a single row per CDR3 protein. The data show roughly 570,000 distinct CDR3 sequences, 25% to 30% seen once. The sample comprised blood. The receptor source for this set is a woman aged 70-85 years in good health. Each CDR3 is given with its conserved first and last residue. The D gene is left open where the match is weak. Size tells how often a clone was seen (once, few, many) or the class of an expanded clone, and some rows leave it out.

J gene: TRBJ1-5; V gene: TRBV20-1; clone size: few; D gene: TRBD1; CDR3 protein: CSARDRRAGGHQPQHF; CDR3 DNA: TGCAGTGCTAGAGACCGACGGGCAGGGGGACATCAGCCCCAGCATTTT
J gene: TRBJ1-2; V gene: TRBV19; clone size: once; D gene: .; CDR3 protein: CASTPTGANYRYTF; CDR3 DNA: TGTGCCAGTACCCCGACAGGCGCTAACTATCGCTACACCTTC
J gene: TRBJ2-4; V gene: TRBV20-1; clone size: .; D gene: .; CDR3 protein: CSATKNIQYF; CDR3 DNA: TGCAGTGCTACGAAAAACATTCAGTACTTC
J gene: TRBJ1-1; V gene: TRBV7-3; clone size: .; D gene: TRBD1; CDR3 protein: CASSLMQRTGAAEAFF; CDR3 DNA: TGTGCCAGCAGCCTAATGCAGCGGACAGGAGCTGCTGAAGCTTTCTTT
J gene: TRBJ2-1; V gene: TRBV7-2; clone size: .; D gene: TRBD2; CDR3 protein: CASSFAGGTYNEQFF; CDR3 DNA: TGTGCCAGCAGCTTTGCGGGGGGTACTTACAATGAGCAGTTCTTC
J gene: TRBJ2-7; V gene: TRBV9; clone size: .; D gene: .; CDR3 protein: CASSSLGGSSYEQYF; CDR3 DNA: TGTGCCAGCAGCTCATTAGGGGGAAGCTCCTACGAGCAGTACTTC
J gene: TRBJ2-3; V gene: TRBV6-4; clone size: .; D gene: TRBD1; CDR3 protein: CASSEGDRDTDTQYF; CDR3 DNA: TGTGCCAGCAGTGAAGGGGACAGGGACACAGATACGCAGTATTTT
J gene: TRBJ1-2; V gene: TRBV7-9; clone size: few; D gene: TRBD1; CDR3 protein: CASSPTGKGYTF; CDR3 DNA: TGTGCCAGCAGCCCGACAGGGAAGGGCTACACCTTC
J gene: TRBJ2-5; V gene: TRBV6-2/TRBV6-3; clone size: .; D gene: TRBD2; CDR3 protein: CASTYGLAGGHETQYF; CDR3 DNA: TGTGCCAGCACCTACGGACTAGCGGGGGGGCACGAGACCCAGTACTTC
J gene: TRBJ2-3; V gene: TRBV10-3; clone size: .; D gene: .; CDR3 protein: CAASGERVTDTQYF; CDR3 DNA: TGTGCCGCCTCAGGGGAGAGGGTCACAGATACGCAGTATTTT
J gene: TRBJ1-2; V gene: TRBV20-1; clone size: few; D gene: TRBD1; CDR3 protein: CSARTDRVGGYTF; CDR3 DNA: TGCAGTGCTAGGACCGACAGGGTCGGAGGCTACACCTTC
J gene: TRBJ2-3; V gene: TRBV5-5; clone size: few; D gene: .; CDR3 protein: CASSTGTPSGDTQCF; CDR3 DNA: TGTGCCAGCAGTACCGGGACACCCTCCGGCGATACGCAGTGTTTT
J gene: TRBJ2-3; V gene: TRBV6-2/TRBV6-3; clone size: .; D gene: .; CDR3 protein: CASSYLNTDTRYF; CDR3 DNA: TGTGCCAGCAGTTATCTAAACACAGATACGCGGTATTTT
J gene: TRBJ1-2; V gene: TRBV9; clone size: .; D gene: .; CDR3 protein: CASSPLNGYTF; CDR3 DNA: TGTGCCAGCAGCCCTCTTAATGGCTACACCTTC
J gene: TRBJ1-2; V gene: TRBV7-2; clone size: .; D gene: .; CDR3 protein: CASSPQVSGYTF; CDR3 DNA: TGTGCCAGCAGCCCCCAAGTGAGCGGCTACACCTTC
J gene: TRBJ2-1; V gene: TRBV4-3; clone size: many; D gene: .; CDR3 protein: CASSQATTGIDNEQFF; CDR3 DNA: TGCGCCAGCAGCCAGGCAACAACGGGGATCGACAATGAGCAGTTCTTC
J gene: TRBJ2-5; V gene: TRBV29-1; clone size: few; D gene: .; CDR3 protein: CSVVRSIQETQYF; CDR3 DNA: TGCAGCGTTGTTCGGAGTATCCAAGAGACCCAGTACTTC
J gene: TRBJ1-4; V gene: TRBV20-1; clone size: few; D gene: .; CDR3 protein: CSAYLYTNEKLFF; CDR3 DNA: TGCAGTGCTTACCTTTACACTAATGAAAAACTGTTTTTT
J gene: TRBJ2-5; V gene: TRBV7-9; clone size: many; D gene: TRBD1; CDR3 protein: CASSLHGQGWETQYF; CDR3 DNA: TGTGCCAGCAGCTTACACGGACAGGGGTGGGAGACCCAGTACTTC
J gene: TRBJ2-7; V gene: TRBV20-1; clone size: .; D gene: TRBD1; CDR3 protein: CSAWTGSSYEQYF; CDR3 DNA: TGCAGTGCTTGGACAGGGAGCTCCTACGAGCAGTACTTC
J gene: TRBJ2-7; V gene: TRBV6-1; clone size: .; D gene: .; CDR3 protein: CASSGGGTGSRLEQYF; CDR3 DNA: TGTGCCAGCAGTGGGGGAGGAACCGGTAGTCGTCTCGAGCAGTACTTC
J gene: TRBJ2-5; V gene: TRBV4-2; clone size: .; D gene: TRBD2; CDR3 protein: CASSQDLQRGAKSETQYF; CDR3 DNA: TGTGCCAGCAGCCAAGATTTACAGCGGGGGGCAAAGTCAGAGACCCAGTACTTC
J gene: TRBJ1-4; V gene: TRBV27; clone size: few; D gene: TRBD1; CDR3 protein: CASSPGRGDNEKLFF; CDR3 DNA: TGTGCCAGCAGTCCAGGCAGGGGGGATAATGAAAAACTGTTTTTT
J gene: TRBJ1-2; V gene: TRBV5-1; clone size: few; D gene: .; CDR3 protein: CASSYGGPDDYGYTF; CDR3 DNA: TGCGCCAGCAGCTATGGGGGGCCCGACGACTATGGCTACACCTTC
J gene: TRBJ1-1; V gene: TRBV5-1; clone size: few; D gene: .; CDR3 protein: CASSSPGGDTEAFF; CDR3 DNA: TGCGCCAGCAGCTCCCCCGGAGGGGACACTGAAGCTTTCTTT
J gene: TRBJ2-7; V gene: TRBV2; clone size: few; D gene: .; CDR3 protein: CASSGGTTYEQYF; CDR3 DNA: TGTGCCAGCAGTGGTGGCACTACCTACGAGCAGTACTTC
J gene: TRBJ2-5; V gene: TRBV5-1; clone size: many; D gene: .; CDR3 protein: CASSDVAYQETQYF; CDR3 DNA: TGCGCCAGCAGCGACGTTGCGTACCAAGAGACCCAGTACTTC